These 29 T cell receptor beta chains came from one sample sequenced in a study of monozygotic twins with inflammatory bowel disease. TCRdb reprocessed the 5' RACE reads; each CDR3 protein has one entry and no DNA is given. The record lists tens of thousands of distinct CDR3 sequences, of which the ten most abundant hold 5% to 6%. Sequencing used blood. These receptors were taken from a human donor with ulcerative colitis or Crohn's disease, or a healthy co-twin of an affected twin (not recorded which).

J is TRBJ1-1 and V is TRBV10-1; TCRdb lists TRBD1, though no DNA is available to test this call. This CDR3 region has 16 residues. Germline-derived CDR1 and CDR2 are WNHNN and SYGVQD (reference sequence). The CDR3 reads CASSLKAGTGARGGFF.

The V and J genes are TRBV29-1 and TRBJ1-1. The CDR3 sequence is 13 residues long. Germline V lookup: CDR1 SQVTM, CDR2 ANQGSEA. CDR3 sequence: CSGAEGVNTEAFF.

The chain joins TRBV19 to TRBJ2-2; TCRdb proposes TRBD1, but this gene call is untestable without DNA. Germline loops: CDR1 LNHDA, CDR2 SQIVND (reference sequence). The CDR3 totals 14 residues. The CDR3 loop reads CASSTRANTGELFF.

The chain combines TRBV20-1 with TRBJ2-5; TCRdb designates TRBD2, a call that cannot be tested without DNA. In germline, CDR1 is DFQATT, CDR2 SNEGSKA (reference sequence). The CDR3 loop spans 15 amino acids. The CDR3 loop is CSASGPRTQWETQYF.

The V and J genes are TRBV25-1 and TRBJ2-1; TCRdb reports TRBD1, a call that lacks DNA to check it against. There are 16 residues in the CDR3. Germline values: CDR1 MGHDK, CDR2 SYGVNS. The CDR3 protein is CASGTDAHHGSNEQFF.

V gene TRBV12-3 or TRBV12-4 combines with J gene TRBJ1-6; TCRdb names TRBD1, which stays unverified in the absence of DNA. The CDR3 length is 14 residues. The CDR3 here is CASRDRGYNSPLHF.

The chain recombines TRBV7-2 with TRBJ2-5; as DNA is missing, the TRBD2 call by TCRdb cannot be tested. This CDR3 spans 16 amino acids. Germline V gene sequence: CDR1 SGHTA, CDR2 FQGNSA. The CDR3: CASSLIGTSVQETQYF.

CDR3 residues: CASSSGTPASGETQYF. The V and J genes are TRBV5-4 and TRBJ2-5; TCRdb designates TRBD2, a call that cannot be tested without DNA. The CDR3 loop spans 16 amino acids. Germline V gene data show CDR1 as SGHNT and CDR2 as YYREEE (reference sequence).

This chain joins TRBV7-2 and TRBJ2-7; the TCRdb call, TRBD1, lacks DNA for checking. Germline loops: CDR1 SGHTA, CDR2 FQGNSA. This CDR3 is 14 amino acids long. Here the CDR3 reads CASTKNPGTYEQYF.

The rearrangement links TRBV7-9 to TRBJ2-5; there is no DNA to check the TCRdb D call of TRBD2. The CDR3 is 15 amino acids. From germline, CDR1 is SEHNR and CDR2 FQNEAQ (reference sequence). The CDR3 reads CASSLIAGGVETQYF.

The V and J genes are TRBV6-4 and TRBJ1-1. The CDR3 extends over 13 amino acids. Germline V gene sequence: CDR1 MRHNA, CDR2 SNTAGT. The CDR3 reads CASSASRDTEAFF.

V gene TRBV20-1 combines with J gene TRBJ1-6. In germline, CDR1 is DFQATT, CDR2 SNEGSKA (reference sequence). The CDR3 loop spans 14 amino acids. This CDR3 is CSAGIPKEHSPLHF.

This chain uses TRBV29-1 with TRBJ2-7. The CDR3 has 14 residues. Germline CDR1 reads SQVTM; CDR2 reads ANQGSEA. CDR3: CSAMSIPHSYEQYF.

The V gene is TRBV20-1, the J gene TRBJ1-4; TCRdb gives TRBD1 as the D gene, but with no DNA this cannot be confirmed. This CDR3 region has 14 residues. Per the germline V gene, CDR1 is DFQATT and CDR2 is SNEGSKA (reference sequence). The CDR3 loop reads CSARRGLTNEKLFF.

The CDR3 reads CASSQVSQETQYF. The chain employs TRBV7-3 and TRBJ2-5. The CDR3 loop spans 13 amino acids. The germline gives CDR1 SGHTA, CDR2 FQGTGA.

V usage is TRBV20-1 and J usage is TRBJ2-3; TCRdb gives TRBD2 as the D gene, but with no DNA this cannot be confirmed. CDR3 length: 18 residues. In germline, CDR1 is DFQATT, CDR2 SNEGSKA (reference sequence). The CDR3 sequence is CSARDLRDDSGIGDTQYF.

The V and J genes are TRBV28 and TRBJ1-1. Germline V CDR1 and CDR2: MDHEN, SYDVKM. The CDR3 totals 11 residues. The CDR3 protein is CASSLSGKAFF.

The chain has TRBV7-8 and TRBJ2-1. This CDR3 has 12 residues. Per the germline V gene, CDR1 is SGHVS and CDR2 is FQNEAQ. The CDR3 region is CASSPHANEQFF.

The CDR3 sequence is CAWSLTYEQYF. This chain uses TRBV30 with TRBJ2-7. The CDR3 has 11 amino acids. Germline V gene lookup returns CDR1 GTSNPN and CDR2 SVGIG (reference sequence).

The chain carries TRBV7-2 and TRBJ1-4; as DNA is missing, the TRBD1 call by TCRdb cannot be tested. This CDR3 has 12 residues. From germline, CDR1 is SGHTA and CDR2 FQGNSA. The CDR3 loop reads CASSPGREKLFF.

The genes are TRBV12-3 or TRBV12-4 and TRBJ2-5; the TRBD1 assignment by TCRdb is unverifiable without DNA. CDR3 size: 14 residues. The CDR3 spells CASSPQGLPETQYF.

The V call is TRBV4-1, the J call TRBJ2-1; TCRdb's assignment of TRBD2 cannot be checked, as there is no DNA. Germline-derived CDR1 and CDR2 are MGHRA and YSYEKL. The CDR3 is 17 amino acids. The CDR3 protein is CASSQALAGGVHNEQFF.

This rearrangement joins TRBV7-3 to TRBJ2-3. Germline V lookup: CDR1 SGHTA, CDR2 FQGTGA. This CDR3 contains 12 residues. The CDR3 is CASSLNADTQYF.

The chain is built from TRBV5-8 and TRBJ2-7; TCRdb selects TRBD2, and the lack of DNA leaves this call unchecked. Germline CDR1 SGHTS, CDR2 YDEGEE. The CDR3 consists of 16 residues. The chain's CDR3 is CASSLAGLTTYYEQYF.

The V gene is TRBV12-3 or TRBV12-4, the J gene TRBJ1-2. The CDR3 spans 13 residues. The CDR3 protein is CASSLWANYGYTF.

The J gene is TRBJ2-2, the V gene TRBV27; absent DNA, TCRdb's TRBD1 call cannot be checked. Germline V lookup: CDR1 MNHEY, CDR2 SMNVEV (reference sequence). This CDR3 has 15 amino acids. CDR3 loop: CASGRDRGGTGELFF.

The gene calls are TRBV7-6 and TRBJ2-7; lacking DNA, the TRBD2 call made by TCRdb goes unchecked. The germline V gene encodes CDR1 SGHVS and CDR2 FNYEAQ. The CDR3 runs 18 residues. CDR3 amino acids: CASSLDPPTSGGAYEQYF. The whole variable domain, filled in from reference TRBV7-6 and TRBJ2-7, reads GAGVSQSPRYKVTKRGQDVALRCDPISGHVSLYWYRQALGQGPEFLTYFNYEAQQDKSGLPNDRFSAERPEGSISTLTIQRTEQRDSAMYRCASSLDPPTSGGAYEQYFGPGTRLTVT.

The V gene is TRBV6-1, the J gene TRBJ2-3. Per germline, CDR1 MNHNS and CDR2 SASEGT. The CDR3 loop spans 13 amino acids. This CDR3 is CASSEFRTDTQYF.

This chain joins TRBV4-1 and TRBJ1-1; TCRdb gives TRBD1 as the D gene, but with no DNA this cannot be confirmed. Germline values: CDR1 MGHRA, CDR2 YSYEKL. The CDR3 loop spans 15 amino acids. The CDR3 region is CASSQPGHLNTEAFF.